This T cell receptor (beta chain) was identified in a study of blood T cell repertoires in COVID-19. Across the study: In each case, the material was cDNA or gDNA derived from T cells, B-cell-depleted T cells, or PBMCs.

Per the study methods: Using reference gene primer amplification, nucleated cell counts were estimated. The data were produced by immunoSEQ multiplex PCR, yet TCRdb's version contains in-frame clones alone and is incomplete. That table supplies the V and J calls and clone size; D and trimming were determined from the DNA. The table has a few hundred thousand clones, about 83% seen once. This CDR3 is 12 amino acids long. CDR1 is MDHEN and CDR2 is SYDVKM in the germline V gene. Trimming stripped 5 bases from V and 6 bases from J, with 8 bases between. This rearrangement joins TRBV28 to TRBJ1-5; D is undetermined. The receptor comes from a woman aged 50 to 60 with acute or convalescent COVID-19. Sequencing was done on a sample of peripheral blood. This CDR3 reads CASSLLSQPQHF. The CDR3 DNA reads TGTGCCAGCAGTCTCCTGAGTCAGCCCCAGCATTTT.